Listed below are T cell receptor beta chains from one sample, sequenced in a study of control samples from healthy donors and cancer patients. This table comes from immunoSEQ multiplex PCR, and its TCRdb copy is limited to in-frame clones, with some not included. The sample consists of about 130,000 clones, 80% to 95% of them appearing once. The sequencing input was blood. These receptors all stem from a man aged 40-50 years in good health. CDR3s include the opening cysteine and the closing phenylalanine or tryptophan. A D gene is named only where the DNA matches it firmly. The size entry is marked missing in some rows and otherwise reads once, few, many or a size class.

cdr3_aa	cdr3_nt	v_call	d_call	j_call	clone_size
CASSLTGESYNSPLHF	TGTGCCAGCAGCTTAACAGGGGAATCCTATAATTCACCCCTCCACTTT	TRBV11-2	TRBD1	TRBJ1-6	few
CASSPFSEGEKLFF	TGTGCCAGCAGTCCTTTCTCGGAGGGTGAAAAACTGTTTTTT	TRBV6-6	.	TRBJ1-4	.
CSVVIFMNTEAFF	TGCAGCGTTGTCATCTTTATGAACACTGAAGCTTTCTTT	TRBV29-1	.	TRBJ1-1	.
CASSQAGGIGNTIYF	TGTGCCAGCAGCCAAGCCGGGGGCATTGGAAACACCATATATTTT	TRBV3-1/TRBV3-2	.	TRBJ1-3	.
CASSLGLAGKETQYF	TGTGCTAGCAGCTTAGGACTAGCGGGGAAAGAGACCCAGTACTTC	TRBV7-7	TRBD2	TRBJ2-5	.
CASSPSLGSGNTIYF	TGTGCCAGCAGTCCCTCGCTAGGCTCTGGAAACACCATATATTTT	TRBV28	.	TRBJ1-3	.
CASSLASGGNQPQHF	TGTGCCAGCAGCTTAGCGTCCGGGGGAAATCAGCCCCAGCATTTT	TRBV7-8	.	TRBJ1-5	.
CASRQGAGEKLFF	TGTGCCAGCCGACAGGGGGCGGGTGAAAAACTGTTTTTT	TRBV6-5	TRBD1	TRBJ1-4	.
CASSQDTDGTGREKLFF	TGTGCCAGCAGCCAAGATACAGACGGGACAGGGCGTGAAAAACTGTTTTTT	TRBV14	TRBD1	TRBJ1-4	.
CASSHLLAGGRNEQFF	TGTGCCAGCAGCCATCTCCTAGCGGGGGGGCGTAATGAGCAGTTCTTC	TRBV14	TRBD2	TRBJ2-1	.
CASSSSGTLNTEAFF	TGTGCCAGCAGCTCCTCTGGTACGCTGAACACTGAAGCTTTCTTT	TRBV11-2	.	TRBJ1-1	.
CASSLTSGGAYNEQFF	TGTGCCAGCAGCCTGACTAGCGGGGGGGCCTACAATGAGCAGTTCTTC	TRBV7-2	TRBD2	TRBJ2-1	.
CASSEVDSRSPLHF	TGTGCCAGCAGTGAAGTGGACAGTCGCTCACCCCTCCACTTT	TRBV6-1	.	TRBJ1-6	.
CASTHGELRQYF	TGTGCCAGTACACACGGAGAATTGCGGCAGTACTTC	TRBV19	.	TRBJ2-7	.
CASSLEGALDQPQHF	TGCGCCAGCAGCTTGGAGGGGGCACTAGATCAGCCCCAGCATTTT	TRBV5-1	TRBD1	TRBJ1-5	once
CASTHGGFGYGYTF	TGTGCCAGCACCCATGGTGGTTTCGGGTATGGCTACACCTTC	TRBV25-1	.	TRBJ1-2	.
CASSAGGGTEAFF	TGCGCCAGCAGCGCGGGGGGAGGCACTGAAGCTTTCTTT	TRBV5-1	.	TRBJ1-1	.
CASSQELWQGAQETQYF	TGCGCCAGCAGCCAAGAATTATGGCAGGGGGCTCAGGAGACCCAGTACTTC	TRBV4-1	TRBD1	TRBJ2-5	few
CASIPGQVPYEQYF	TGTGCCAGCATTCCGGGACAGGTTCCCTACGAGCAGTACTTC	TRBV2	TRBD1	TRBJ2-7	.
CASSQQDSRSSPLHF	TGCGCCAGCAGCCAACAGGACTCCCGGAGCTCCCCCCTCCACTTT	TRBV4-1	.	TRBJ1-6	.
CASSRDRYNQPQHF	TGTGCCAGTAGCAGAGACAGGTACAATCAGCCCCAGCATTTT	TRBV19	.	TRBJ1-5	.
CASSLGQEKLFF	TGTGCCAGTAGCCTGGGACAGGAAAAACTGTTTTTT	TRBV19	TRBD1	TRBJ1-4	.
CASSRRPGAEDTQYF	TGTGCCAGCTCACGACGGCCGGGGGCGGAAGATACGCAGTATTTT	TRBV18	.	TRBJ2-3	once
CASSLVDQPQHF	TGTGCCAGCAGCTTGGTAGATCAGCCCCAGCATTTT	TRBV5-6	.	TRBJ1-5	.
CASSGKHDRERNIQYF	TGTGCCAGCAGTGGCAAACACGACAGGGAAAGAAACATTCAGTACTTC	TRBV6-4	TRBD1	TRBJ2-4	.
CASSPGTAYYF	TGTGCCAGCAGCCCCGGGACAGCCTATTACTTC	TRBV7-9	TRBD1	TRBJ2-5	.
CASTRGQGFGSPLHF	TGTGCCAGCACCCGGGGACAGGGTTTTGGATCACCCCTCCACTTT	TRBV3-1/TRBV3-2	TRBD1	TRBJ1-6	.
CAWGRDTITANYGYTF	TGTGCCTGGGGTCGGGACACGATCACAGCTAACTATGGCTACACCTTC	TRBV30	.	TRBJ1-2	.
CASRGRQGDGYTF	TGTGCCAGCAGGGGGAGACAGGGGGATGGCTACACCTTC	TRBV28	TRBD1	TRBJ1-2	.
CASSPDRGIYEQYF	TGCGCCAGCAGCCCGGACAGGGGGATCTACGAGCAGTACTTC	TRBV5-1	TRBD1	TRBJ2-7	.
CASSELNGDYSGNTIYF	TGTGCCAGCAGTGAATTAAACGGCGATTACTCTGGAAACACCATATATTTT	TRBV6-1	.	TRBJ1-3	.
CASSLDGSSGNTIYF	TGTGCCAGCAGTCTGGACGGAAGCTCTGGAAACACCATATATTTT	TRBV28	.	TRBJ1-3	.
CASSPPPGPSSGNTIYF	TGTGCCAGCTCACCGCCTCCTGGACCGAGCTCTGGAAACACCATATATTTT	TRBV18	.	TRBJ1-3	.
CASSQDRGREQFF	TGTGCCAGCAGCCAAGATAGAGGCAGGGAGCAGTTCTTC	TRBV3-1/TRBV3-2	.	TRBJ2-1	.
CASSFPGQGYNQPQHF	TGTGCCAGCAGCTTCCCGGGACAGGGCTACAATCAGCCCCAGCATTTT	TRBV5-8	TRBD1	TRBJ1-5	.
CASSLGWVMNTEAFF	TGTGCCAGCAGCCTGGGGTGGGTAATGAACACTGAAGCTTTCTTT	TRBV14	.	TRBJ1-1	.
CATRSAGGFNEQFF	TGTGCCACCCGCTCAGCGGGGGGGTTCAATGAGCAGTTCTTC	TRBV10-3	TRBD2	TRBJ2-1	few
CASEGTGDSYEQYF	TGTGCCAGCGAAGGGACAGGCGATTCCTACGAGCAGTACTTC	TRBV6-5	TRBD1	TRBJ2-7	.
CASSELPYEQYF	TGTGCCAGCAGTGAATTACCATACGAGCAGTACTTC	TRBV2	.	TRBJ2-7	.
CASSLADRNYGYTF	TGCGCCAGCAGCTTGGCCGACAGAAACTATGGCTACACCTTC	TRBV5-1	.	TRBJ1-2	.
CASSRATAFSSGNTIYF	TGTGCCAGCAGCCGAGCCACTGCGTTCAGCTCTGGAAACACCATATATTTT	TRBV5-5	.	TRBJ1-3	.
CASSFKLNEKLFF	TGTGCCAGCAGTTTTAAGCTTAATGAAAAACTGTTTTTT	TRBV12-3/TRBV12-4	.	TRBJ1-4	.
CASSFGTGASPLHF	TGCGCCAGCAGCTTTGGGACAGGGGCTTCACCCCTCCACTTT	TRBV5-1	TRBD1	TRBJ1-6	.
CASSFSASNYGYTF	TGTGCCAGCAGCTTCTCCGCATCTAACTATGGCTACACCTTC	TRBV11-1	.	TRBJ1-2	.
CASSHYSRRGGEQFF	TGTGCCAGCAGCCATTATTCAAGGAGGGGGGGTGAGCAGTTCTTC	TRBV3-1/TRBV3-2	.	TRBJ2-1	.
CASSPYRQGNYGYTF	TGCGCCAGCAGCCCGTATCGTCAGGGGAACTATGGCTACACCTTC	TRBV5-1	.	TRBJ1-2	.
CASSRPAGLYNSPLHF	TGTGCCAGCAGCCGACCGGCAGGCCTTTATAATTCACCCCTCCACTTT	TRBV11-2	.	TRBJ1-6	.
CASSPKNSLGTEAFF	TGTGCCAGCTCACCAAAGAACAGCCTGGGCACTGAAGCTTTCTTT	TRBV18	.	TRBJ1-1	.
CASSLGQGSIYEQYF	TGTGCCAGCAGCTTAGGTCAGGGATCTATCTACGAGCAGTACTTC	TRBV11-2	.	TRBJ2-7	.
CASSEPGGSPLHF	TGCGCCAGCAGTGAGCCGGGGGGTTCACCCCTCCACTTT	TRBV10-2	.	TRBJ1-6	.
CASSLVQSSTDTQYF	TGCGCCAGCAGCTTGGTCCAGTCTAGCACAGATACGCAGTATTTT	TRBV5-1	.	TRBJ2-3	.
CASRKTPDSYNEQFF	TGTGCCAGCAGGAAGACCCCGGACAGCTACAATGAGCAGTTCTTC	TRBV6-4	.	TRBJ2-1	.
CASSPPGPYNEQFF	TGCGCCAGCAGCCCCCCTGGCCCCTACAATGAGCAGTTCTTC	TRBV4-1	.	TRBJ2-1	.
CASNEQGPGDEKLFF	TGTGCCAGCAACGAACAGGGGCCTGGGGATGAAAAACTGTTTTTT	TRBV21-1	.	TRBJ1-4	.
CASSQDRETQYF	TGTGCCAGCAGCCAAGATAGGGAGACCCAGTACTTC	TRBV4-2	.	TRBJ2-5	.
CASSFGDSPLHF	TGTGCCAGCAGTTTCGGTGATTCACCCCTCCACTTT	TRBV27	.	TRBJ1-6	.
CASSMGPSGANVLTF	TGTGCCAGTAGTATGGGACCGTCTGGGGCCAACGTCCTGACTTTC	TRBV19	.	TRBJ2-6	.
CASSQNMGGEKLFF	TGTGCCAGCAGCCAAAACATGGGAGGTGAAAAACTGTTTTTT	TRBV14	.	TRBJ1-4	.
CARRGRDRADNEQFF	TGTGCCAGAAGGGGCCGGGACAGGGCGGACAATGAGCAGTTCTTC	TRBV5-3	TRBD1	TRBJ2-1	.